This T cell receptor beta chain was retrieved from a study of blood T cell repertoires in COVID-19. Germline V gene lookup returns CDR1 SGDLS and CDR2 YYNGEE. The V and J ends lost 0 bases and 2 bases respectively, with 14 bases between them. The CDR3 length is 16 residues. Assay used: immunoSEQ multiplex PCR; TCRdb lists only in-frame clones, some missing. The sample lists 230,000 or so clones, approximately 89% occurring once. Input material: PBMCs or T cells enriched from blood (not recorded which). This clonotype was sampled from a woman aged 40 to 50 with acute COVID-19. The chain combines TRBV9 with TRBJ2-5; D ambiguous. The CDR3 DNA reads as TGTGCCAGCAGCGTAGCCCCCACGGCAGGACAAGAGACCCAGTACTTC. Amino acid sequence: CASSVAPTAGQETQYF.